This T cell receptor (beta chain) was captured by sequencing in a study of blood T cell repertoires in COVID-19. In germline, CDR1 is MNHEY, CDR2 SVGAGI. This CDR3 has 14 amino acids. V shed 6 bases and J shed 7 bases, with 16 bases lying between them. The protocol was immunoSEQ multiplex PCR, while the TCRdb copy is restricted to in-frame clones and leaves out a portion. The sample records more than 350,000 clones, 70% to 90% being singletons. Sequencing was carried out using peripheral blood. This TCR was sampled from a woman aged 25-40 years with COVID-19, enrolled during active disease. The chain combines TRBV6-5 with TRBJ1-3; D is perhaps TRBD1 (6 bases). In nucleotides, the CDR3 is TGTGCCAGCAGCCCCAACAGGGTAATCAACACCATATATTTT. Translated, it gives CASSPNRVINTIYF.